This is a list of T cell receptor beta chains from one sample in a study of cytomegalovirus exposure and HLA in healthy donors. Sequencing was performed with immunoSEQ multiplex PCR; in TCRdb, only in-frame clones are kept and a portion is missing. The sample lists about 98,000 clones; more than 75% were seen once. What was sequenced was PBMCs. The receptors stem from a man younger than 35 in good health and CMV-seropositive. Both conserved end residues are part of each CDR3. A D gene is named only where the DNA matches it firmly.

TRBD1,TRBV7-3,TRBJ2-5,CASSFQQGLSETQYF
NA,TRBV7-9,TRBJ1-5,CASSPDTSNQPQHF
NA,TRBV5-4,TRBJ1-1,CASSSSGYEAFF
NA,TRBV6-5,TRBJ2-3,CASSDRTSTDTQYF
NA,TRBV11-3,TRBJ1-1,CASSLVPSVEAFF
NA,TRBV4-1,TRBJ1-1,CASSHYQTGLNTEAFF
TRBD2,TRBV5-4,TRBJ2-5,CASSLGREAGWGETQYF
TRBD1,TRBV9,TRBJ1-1,CASSLGTGGLNTEAFF
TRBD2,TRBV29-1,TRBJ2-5,CSVEWGGVEETQYF
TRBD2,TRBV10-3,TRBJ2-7,CAIRLTSGGSYEQYF
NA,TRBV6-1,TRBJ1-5,CASRTTGLGNQPQHF
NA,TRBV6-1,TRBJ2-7,CASNLLSGVSYEQYF
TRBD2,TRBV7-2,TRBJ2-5,CASSLALGTKQETQYF
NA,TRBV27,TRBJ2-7,CASSTTDRLYSYEQYF
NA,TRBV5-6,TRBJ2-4,CASSMGHPMNIQYF
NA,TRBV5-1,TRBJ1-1,CASSPTDSHKNTEAFF
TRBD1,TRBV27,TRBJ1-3,CASSSPGQGNTIYF
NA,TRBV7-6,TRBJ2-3,CASSLGRGPLDTQYF
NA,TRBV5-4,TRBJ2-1,CASSLALMGTYNEQFF
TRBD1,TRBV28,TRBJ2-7,CASTGQRPSYEQYF
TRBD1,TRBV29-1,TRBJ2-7,CSATGRAESNEQYF
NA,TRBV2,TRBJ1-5,CASSAGNQPQHF
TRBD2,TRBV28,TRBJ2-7,CASSAGLAGVGARSYEQYF
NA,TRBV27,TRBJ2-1,CASSLHSGGAYNEQFF
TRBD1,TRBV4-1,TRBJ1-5,CASRPTGGGQPQHF
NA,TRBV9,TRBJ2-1,CASSVYRDVWNYNEQFF
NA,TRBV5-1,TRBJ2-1,CASSLTGSPYNEQFF
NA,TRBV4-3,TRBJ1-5,CASSRGRGSNQPQHF
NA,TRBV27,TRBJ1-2,CASSSWTQINYGYTF
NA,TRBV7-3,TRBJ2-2,CASSFNSGELFF
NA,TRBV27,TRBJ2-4,CASSSTGSTVRGNIQYF
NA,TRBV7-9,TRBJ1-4,CASSLVGEGLGEKLFF
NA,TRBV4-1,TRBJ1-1,CASSQVQLNTEAFF
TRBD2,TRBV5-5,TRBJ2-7,CASSFRGTGLLYEQYF
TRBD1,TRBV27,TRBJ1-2,CATFHHDRAYDGYTF
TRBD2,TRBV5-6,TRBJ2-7,CASSLSPSGSVVYKQYF
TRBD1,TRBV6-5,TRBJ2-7,CASSWGQTMYEQYF
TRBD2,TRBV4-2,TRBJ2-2,CASSQAGGDNPGELFF
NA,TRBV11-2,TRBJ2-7,CASSDGGNSYEQYF
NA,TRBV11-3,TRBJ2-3,CASSLGRDTTDTQYF
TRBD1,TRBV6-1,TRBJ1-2,CASSPGQANYGYTF
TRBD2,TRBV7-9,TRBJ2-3,CASSRSGSGTDTQYF
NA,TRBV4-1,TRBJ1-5,CASSQGGGYNQPQHF
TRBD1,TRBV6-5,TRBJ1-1,CASSTRQGNTEAFF
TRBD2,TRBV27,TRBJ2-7,CASSLAAGDPYEQYF
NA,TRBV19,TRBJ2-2,CASSTFNTGELFF
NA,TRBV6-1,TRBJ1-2,CASTNQGTLYGYTF
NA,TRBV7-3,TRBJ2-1,CASSLIGSSGLYNEQFF
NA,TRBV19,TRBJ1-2,CASSISRGQTNYGYTF
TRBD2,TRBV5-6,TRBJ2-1,CASSLGTSGGNSFYNEQFF
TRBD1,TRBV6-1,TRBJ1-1,CASSAPQGAGTEAFF
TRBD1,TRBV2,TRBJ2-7,CASRGTAWPAYEQYF
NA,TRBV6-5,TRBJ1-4,CASSYGGGQEKLFF
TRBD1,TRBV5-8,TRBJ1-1,CASSFAGTGGTEAFF